The rows below give T cell receptor beta chains drawn from one sample of a study of cytomegalovirus exposure and HLA in healthy donors. Repertoires were generated with immunoSEQ multiplex PCR, while TCRdb's copy carries only in-frame clones and drops some. The sample has some 160,000 clones; 73% are singletons. The sequenced sample was PBMCs. These receptors were taken from a young woman in good health and CMV-seropositive. Each CDR3 is given with its conserved first and last residue. The order of the fields is J gene, V gene, D gene, clone size, CDR3 DNA, CDR3 protein. The D gene is left open where the match is weak. Clone size is stated in some rows and not others, as once, few, many or a class when expanded.

>TRBJ1-3|TRBV4-1|NA|NA
TGCGCCAGCAGCCAAGCGGGAAAAGTCCCAGGGGTTGGAAACACCATATATTTT
CASSQAGKVPGVGNTIYF
>TRBJ1-1|TRBV4-3|NA|NA
TGCGCCAGCAGCCAAGATCCCGGCGGATGGAACACTGAAGCTTTCTTT
CASSQDPGGWNTEAFF
>TRBJ2-5|TRBV5-6|TRBD2|NA
TGTGCCAGCAGCTCGAACCTAGCGGGGGGGATCTCCCTGGAGACCCAGTACTTC
CASSSNLAGGISLETQYF
>TRBJ2-2|TRBV30|NA|NA
TGTGCCTGGAACCCGGGAACCACCGGGGAGCTGTTTTTT
CAWNPGTTGELFF
>TRBJ1-2|TRBV18|NA|NA
TGTGCCAGCTCATTAGATACTCAGGGGATCTATGGCTACACCTTC
CASSLDTQGIYGYTF
>TRBJ1-1|TRBV30|NA|NA
TGTGCCTGGAGTTCTAAGTTGGACACTGAAGCTTTCTTT
CAWSSKLDTEAFF
>TRBJ2-3|TRBV2|NA|few
TGTGCCAGCAGTGACGGGGTCGGTGCGGGGAGCACAGATACGCAGTATTTT
CASSDGVGAGSTDTQYF
>TRBJ2-7|TRBV9|NA|NA
TGTGCCAGCAGCGTGGCATCCAACTCCTACGAGCAGTACTTC
CASSVASNSYEQYF
>TRBJ2-7|TRBV19|NA|NA
TGTGCCAGTAGTATTTGGGCAGGCCCCTACGGGCAGTACTTC
CASSIWAGPYGQYF
>TRBJ1-5|TRBV7-6|NA|NA
TGTGCCAGCAGCCCGTCACGGGGGAGACAGCCCCAGCATTTT
CASSPSRGRQPQHF
>TRBJ2-7|TRBV27|TRBD1|NA
TGTGCCAGCAGTTTCGGGGGACAGGGCTACGAGCAGTACTTC
CASSFGGQGYEQYF
>TRBJ2-5|TRBV30|NA|NA
TGCGCCTGGAGTGTTAGCGGTTTTCAAGAGACCCAGTACTTC
CAWSVSGFQETQYF
>TRBJ2-2|TRBV30|NA|NA
TGTGCCTGGAACCGACCCGGGGGGCCTCAAAGGAACACCGGGGAGCTGTTTTTT
CAWNRPGGPQRNTGELFF
>TRBJ1-2|TRBV7-2|TRBD1|NA
TGTGCCAGCAGCTTAGGCGGGACAGGGGGCTACTATGGCTACACCTTC
CASSLGGTGGYYGYTF
>TRBJ2-1|TRBV2|NA|NA
TGTGCCAGCAGGTTGCGGCAATACAATGAGCAGTTCTTC
CASRLRQYNEQFF
>TRBJ2-7|TRBV9|TRBD1|NA
TGTGCCAGCAGCTATTACCGGGACAGTCCCGTGGAGCAGTACTTC
CASSYYRDSPVEQYF
>TRBJ2-7|TRBV4-1|TRBD2|NA
TGCGCCAGCAGCCAAAGCGGGCTAGCGGGGGTCTACGAGCAGTACTTC
CASSQSGLAGVYEQYF
>TRBJ1-1|TRBV2|NA|NA
TGTGCCAGCACCCCAAGGGAGAGGAACACTGAAGCTTTCTTT
CASTPRERNTEAFF
>TRBJ2-7|TRBV5-6|NA|NA
TGTGCCAGCAGCTTGACAGGGTGGGCCGAGCAGTACTTC
CASSLTGWAEQYF
>TRBJ2-4|TRBV6-5|TRBD2|NA
TGTGCCAGCAGAAAGACCGGGGGGGCCAAAAACATTCAGTACTTC
CASRKTGGAKNIQYF
>TRBJ2-7|TRBV6-5|TRBD1|NA
TGTGCCAGCAGACGTGGGACAGGGGGCACTAGGGAGCAGTACTTC
CASRRGTGGTREQYF
>TRBJ2-2|TRBV6-6|NA|NA
TGTGCCAGCAGGCCGGAGGAGTGGGGGGAGCTGTTTTTT
CASRPEEWGELFF
>TRBJ1-6|TRBV30|NA|NA
TGTGCCTGGAGTGGGCCTGAGGCCGATAATTCACCCCTCCACTTT
CAWSGPEADNSPLHF
>TRBJ2-1|TRBV6-5|NA|once
TGTGCCAGCAGCCACGGGAATGAGCAGTTCTTC
CASSHGNEQFF
>TRBJ1-1|TRBV7-8|TRBD1|once
TGTGCCAGCAGCTTCGGTCAGGGGGAGGACACTGAAGCTTTCTTT
CASSFGQGEDTEAFF
>TRBJ2-2|TRBV11-3|TRBD1|few
TGTGCCAGCAGCTTTCGGACAGGGGGCCGCACCGGGGAGCTGTTTTTT
CASSFRTGGRTGELFF
>TRBJ2-2|TRBV28|NA|NA
TGTGCCAGCAGTTTTCGAGTGAACACCGGGGAGCTGTTTTTT
CASSFRVNTGELFF
>TRBJ1-6|TRBV6-5|NA|NA
TGTGCCAGCAGTCGCACATATTTGCCAGATTCACCCCTCCACTTT
CASSRTYLPDSPLHF
>TRBJ2-3|TRBV5-5|NA|NA
TGTGCCAGCAGCTTGGCGACAGATACGCAGTATTTT
CASSLATDTQYF
>TRBJ1-6|TRBV9|NA|NA
TGTGCCAGCAGCGTAAAAGGATCGGGGAATTCACCCCTCCACTTT
CASSVKGSGNSPLHF